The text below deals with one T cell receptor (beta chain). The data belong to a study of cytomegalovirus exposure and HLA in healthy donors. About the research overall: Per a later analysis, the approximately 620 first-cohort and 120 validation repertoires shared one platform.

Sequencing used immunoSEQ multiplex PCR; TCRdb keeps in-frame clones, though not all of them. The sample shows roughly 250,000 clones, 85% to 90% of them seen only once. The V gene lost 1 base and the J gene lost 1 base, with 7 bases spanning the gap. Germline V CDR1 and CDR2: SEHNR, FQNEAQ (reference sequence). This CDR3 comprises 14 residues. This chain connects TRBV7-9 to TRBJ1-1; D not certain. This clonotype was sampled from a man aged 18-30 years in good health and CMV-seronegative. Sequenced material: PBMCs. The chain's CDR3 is CASSLDAGNTEAFF. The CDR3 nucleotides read TGTGCCAGCAGCTTAGACGCGGGGAACACTGAAGCTTTCTTT.